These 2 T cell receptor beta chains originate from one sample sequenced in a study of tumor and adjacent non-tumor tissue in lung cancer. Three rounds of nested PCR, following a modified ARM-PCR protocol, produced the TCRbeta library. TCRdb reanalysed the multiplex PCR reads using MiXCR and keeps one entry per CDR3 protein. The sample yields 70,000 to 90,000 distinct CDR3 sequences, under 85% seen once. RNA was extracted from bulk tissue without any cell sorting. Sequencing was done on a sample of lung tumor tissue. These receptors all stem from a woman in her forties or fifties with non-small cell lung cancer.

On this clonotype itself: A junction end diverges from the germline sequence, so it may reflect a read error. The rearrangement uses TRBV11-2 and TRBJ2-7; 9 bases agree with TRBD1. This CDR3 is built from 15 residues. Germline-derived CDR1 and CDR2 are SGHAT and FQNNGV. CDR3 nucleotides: TGTGCCTGCAGCACCGGGACAGGGCGCACATATGAGCAGTATTTC. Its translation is CACSTGTGRTYEQYF.

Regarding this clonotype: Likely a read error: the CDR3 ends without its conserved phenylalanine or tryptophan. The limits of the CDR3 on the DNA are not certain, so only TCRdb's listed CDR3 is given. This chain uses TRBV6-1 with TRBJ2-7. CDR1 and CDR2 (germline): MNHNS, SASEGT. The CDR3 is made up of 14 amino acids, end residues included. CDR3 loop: CASSEAYHSYEQYI.